A selection of T cell receptor beta chains follows, all from one sample in a study of blood T cell repertoires in COVID-19. TCRdb's copy holds only in-frame clones and misses some; the assay was immunoSEQ multiplex PCR. This sample has more than 300,000 clones, with 87% found just once. The sample taken for sequencing was peripheral blood. These receptors all come from a woman in her fifties or sixties with COVID-19, enrolled during active disease. The conserved cysteine and the conserved F or W are not part of the CDR3 here.

j_gene: TRBJ2-7; v_gene: TRBV10-1; CDR3aa: ASSKGLAGVAYEQY
j_gene: TRBJ2-2; v_gene: TRBV4-2; CDR3aa: ASSQEGLAPVGTGELF
j_gene: TRBJ2-3; v_gene: TRBV12-2; CDR3aa: ASFRDGRGEATDTQY
j_gene: TRBJ2-3; v_gene: TRBV7-9; CDR3aa: ASSSEGLAQSTDTQY
j_gene: TRBJ2-3; v_gene: TRBV5-1; CDR3aa: ASSIVLAGEGTQY
j_gene: TRBJ2-7; v_gene: TRBV7-2; CDR3aa: ASSWPDRGAYEQY
j_gene: TRBJ1-1; v_gene: TRBV4-3; CDR3aa: ASSQETALNTEAF
j_gene: TRBJ2-7; v_gene: TRBV11-1; CDR3aa: ASSPRDRGSYEQY
j_gene: TRBJ1-5; v_gene: TRBV19; CDR3aa: ASNRGQGSNQPQH
j_gene: TRBJ2-7; v_gene: TRBV19; CDR3aa: ASSRKTSGSLGEQY
j_gene: TRBJ1-1; v_gene: TRBV6-5; CDR3aa: ASSRRDTYTEAF
j_gene: TRBJ2-7; v_gene: TRBV20-1; CDR3aa: SASSTYEQY
j_gene: TRBJ2-2; v_gene: TRBV7-9; CDR3aa: ASSLPGGGTGELF
j_gene: TRBJ1-3; v_gene: TRBV2; CDR3aa: ASFRGGSGNTIY
j_gene: TRBJ1-5; v_gene: TRBV19; CDR3aa: ASSIDPIHQPQH
j_gene: TRBJ1-4; v_gene: TRBV4-2; CDR3aa: ASSQDRDRAGTNEKLF
j_gene: TRBJ1-6; v_gene: TRBV9; CDR3aa: ASSPGNSPLH
j_gene: TRBJ2-3; v_gene: TRBV7-2; CDR3aa: ASSLSGTSSGGAQY
j_gene: TRBJ2-5; v_gene: TRBV11-2; CDR3aa: ASSLATHLLMVQY
j_gene: TRBJ2-7; v_gene: TRBV24-1; CDR3aa: ATSDSGTGAYEQY
j_gene: TRBJ2-4; v_gene: TRBV6-2/TRBV6-3; CDR3aa: ASSLQGSGAKNIQY
j_gene: TRBJ2-7; v_gene: TRBV6-5; CDR3aa: ARRIATCEQY
j_gene: TRBJ2-3; v_gene: TRBV23-1; CDR3aa: ASSQGRRADTQY
j_gene: TRBJ2-7; v_gene: TRBV21-1; CDR3aa: ASSKKGQGAGTYEQY
j_gene: TRBJ2-5; v_gene: TRBV5-1; CDR3aa: ASSLAVFQETQY
j_gene: TRBJ2-2; v_gene: TRBV6-6; CDR3aa: ASRRQGRTGELF
j_gene: TRBJ1-5; v_gene: TRBV19; CDR3aa: ASSGTENQPQH
j_gene: TRBJ2-1; v_gene: TRBV19; CDR3aa: ASSMAGGNGEQF
j_gene: TRBJ2-2; v_gene: TRBV7-2; CDR3aa: ASSFSGLAGGELF